The clone carrying this T cell receptor beta chain was counted between two and nine times. Antigen: not known. One entry per CDR3 protein results from TCRdb running MiXCR on the 5' RACE reads. The sample carries 500,000 to 600,000 distinct CDR3 sequences, 15% to 20% recorded once. The sample comes from a study of T-cell memory formation after mild COVID-19. The CDR3 is 13 residues long. Germline values: CDR1 MNHNS, CDR2 SASEGT. Trimming took 1 base from V and 6 from J, leaving 10 bases between them. Points from the study as a whole: Contracting clones from day 15 to 85 showed balanced CD4/CD8; later expanders favored CD4+. Contracting clones localized mainly to CM and EM when CD4+ and mainly to EMRA when CD8+.

Sequenced material: PBMCs or a T cell subset sorted from them (not recorded which). The source is an adult woman who had mild COVID-19 (a few samples of this study predate the infection). Cell type and time point are not known. The chain uses TRBV6-1 and TRBJ2-7, with a possible D match to TRBD2 (5 bases). CDR3 sequence (DNA): TGTGCCAGCAGTGAAGGGGAGTCTCTCGAGCAGTACTTC. It yields the protein CASSEGESLEQYF.